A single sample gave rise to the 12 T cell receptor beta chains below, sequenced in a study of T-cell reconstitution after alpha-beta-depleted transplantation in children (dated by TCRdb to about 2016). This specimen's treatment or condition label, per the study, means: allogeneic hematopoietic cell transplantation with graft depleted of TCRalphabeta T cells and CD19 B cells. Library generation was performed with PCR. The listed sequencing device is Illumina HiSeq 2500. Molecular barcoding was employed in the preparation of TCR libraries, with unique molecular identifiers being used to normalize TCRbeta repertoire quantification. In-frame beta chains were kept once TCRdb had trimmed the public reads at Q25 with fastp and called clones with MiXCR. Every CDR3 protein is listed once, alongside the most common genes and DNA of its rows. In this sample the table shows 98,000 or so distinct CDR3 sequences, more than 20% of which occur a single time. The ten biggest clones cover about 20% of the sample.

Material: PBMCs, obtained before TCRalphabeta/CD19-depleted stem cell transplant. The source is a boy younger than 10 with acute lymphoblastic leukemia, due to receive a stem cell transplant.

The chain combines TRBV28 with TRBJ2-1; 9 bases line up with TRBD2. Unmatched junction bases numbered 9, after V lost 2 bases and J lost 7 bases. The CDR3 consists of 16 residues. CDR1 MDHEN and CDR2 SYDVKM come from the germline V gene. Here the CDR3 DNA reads TGTGCCAGCAGTTTAATCCGACTAGCGGAGGGTAATGAGCAGTTCTTC. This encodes CASSLIRLAEGNEQFF.

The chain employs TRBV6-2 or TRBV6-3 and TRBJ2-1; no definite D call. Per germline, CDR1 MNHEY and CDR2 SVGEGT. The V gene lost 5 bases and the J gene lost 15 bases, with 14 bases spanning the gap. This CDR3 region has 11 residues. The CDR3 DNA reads TGTGCCAGCAGTCGGGTCGGGTCCACGTTCTTC. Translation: CASSRVGSTFF.

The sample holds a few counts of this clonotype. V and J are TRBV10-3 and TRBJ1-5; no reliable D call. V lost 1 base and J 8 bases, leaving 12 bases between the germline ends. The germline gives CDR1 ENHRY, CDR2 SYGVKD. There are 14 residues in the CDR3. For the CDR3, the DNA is TGTGCCATCAGTGAGTACAGCGGTAGCGAGCCCCAGCATTTT. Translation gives CAISEYSGSEPQHF.

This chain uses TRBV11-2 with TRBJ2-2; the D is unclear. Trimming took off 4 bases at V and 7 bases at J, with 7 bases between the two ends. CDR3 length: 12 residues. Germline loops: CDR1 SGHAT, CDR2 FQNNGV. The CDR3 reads CASSSISGELFF. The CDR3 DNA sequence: TGTGCCAGCAGCTCGATAAGCGGGGAGCTGTTTTTT.

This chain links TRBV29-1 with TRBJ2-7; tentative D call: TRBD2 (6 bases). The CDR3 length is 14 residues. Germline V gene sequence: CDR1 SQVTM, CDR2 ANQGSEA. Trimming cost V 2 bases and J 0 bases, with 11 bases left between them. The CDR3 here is CSVELVADSYEQYF. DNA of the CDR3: TGCAGCGTTGAATTGGTAGCGGACTCCTACGAGCAGTACTTC.

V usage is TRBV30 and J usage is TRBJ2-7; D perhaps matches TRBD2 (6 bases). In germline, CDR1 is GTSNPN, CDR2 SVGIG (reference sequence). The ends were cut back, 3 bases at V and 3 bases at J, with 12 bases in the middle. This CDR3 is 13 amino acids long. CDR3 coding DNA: TGTGCCTGGAGGCCGCTAGCGAACTACGAGCAGTACTTC. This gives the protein CAWRPLANYEQYF.

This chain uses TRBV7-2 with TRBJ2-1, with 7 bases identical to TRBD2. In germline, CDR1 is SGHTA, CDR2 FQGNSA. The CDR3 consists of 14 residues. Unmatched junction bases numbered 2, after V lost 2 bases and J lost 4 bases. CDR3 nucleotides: TGTGCCAGCAGCTTAACGGGAGGTTACAATGAGCAGTTCTTC. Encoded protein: CASSLTGGYNEQFF. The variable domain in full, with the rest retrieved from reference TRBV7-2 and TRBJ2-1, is GAGVSQSPSNKVTEKGKDVELRCDPISGHTALYWYRQSLGQGLEFLIYFQGNSAPDKSGLPSDRFSAERTGGSVSTLTIQRTQQEDSAVYLCASSLTGGYNEQFFGPGTRLTVL.

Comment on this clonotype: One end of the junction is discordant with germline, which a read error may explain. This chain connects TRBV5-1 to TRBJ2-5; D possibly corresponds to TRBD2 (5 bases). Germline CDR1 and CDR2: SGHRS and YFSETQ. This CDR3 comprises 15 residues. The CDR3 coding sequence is TGCGCCAGCAGGTGGAATCCGGGGAGCCAAGAGACCCAGGACTTC. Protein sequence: CASRWNPGSQETQDF.

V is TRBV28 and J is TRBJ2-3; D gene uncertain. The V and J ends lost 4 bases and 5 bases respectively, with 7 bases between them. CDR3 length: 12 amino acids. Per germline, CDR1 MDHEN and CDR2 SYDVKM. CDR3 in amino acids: CASSSRGDTQYF. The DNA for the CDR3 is TGTGCCAGCAGTTCGCGAGGAGATACGCAGTATTTT.

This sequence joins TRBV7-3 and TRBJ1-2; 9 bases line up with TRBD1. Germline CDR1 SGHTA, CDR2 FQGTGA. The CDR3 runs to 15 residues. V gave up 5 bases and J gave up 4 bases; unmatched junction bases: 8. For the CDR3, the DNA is TGTGCCAGCAGCGTTTTTACAGGGGGCGTCTATGGCTACACCTTC. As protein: CASSVFTGGVYGYTF.

CDR3 sequence reads: CASSSASFRYF. Here the CDR3 DNA reads TGCGCCAGCAGCTCGGCCTCTTTTCGGTACTTC. The chain is built from TRBV5-1 and TRBJ2-7, with D unresolved. Germline CDR1 reads SGHRS; CDR2 reads YFSETQ. Trimming pared 3 bases from V and 12 bases from J, leaving 13 bases between. The CDR3 is 11 amino acids.

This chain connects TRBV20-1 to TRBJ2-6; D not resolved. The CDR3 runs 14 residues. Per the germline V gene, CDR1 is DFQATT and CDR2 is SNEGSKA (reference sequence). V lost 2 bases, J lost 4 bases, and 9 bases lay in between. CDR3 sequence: CSARRAEGANVLTF. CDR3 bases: TGCAGTGCTAGACGGGCGGAAGGGGCCAACGTCCTGACTTTC.